In its sample, the clone carrying this T cell receptor (beta chain) was seen once. The data stem from a study of blood T cell repertoires in COVID-19. As for the study in general: Collection of acute and convalescent COVID-19 samples took place in the United States, Italy and Spain. PBMCs, B-cell-depleted T cells, or T cells were the source of the cDNA or gDNA that made up the material.

Study processing details: Estimates of nucleated cell counts were drawn from the amplification of reference gene primers. The protocol was immunoSEQ multiplex PCR, while the TCRdb copy is restricted to in-frame clones and leaves out a portion. The D gene and trimming were derived from the DNA, and the V and J assignments and clone size from that table. The sample has around 340,000 clones; around 90% are singletons. The CDR3 is made up of 14 amino acids. V lost 3 bases to trimming and J lost 6 bases; unmatched junction nucleotides: 4. Germline V gene sequence: CDR1 MNHNS, CDR2 SASEGT. Enrollment of patients from Seattle took place during active infection, with longitudinal follow-up.

The sequence was obtained from a woman aged 55-70 years with COVID-19, enrolled during active disease. Sample: peripheral blood. The chain has TRBV6-1 and TRBJ2-5; 10 bases map to TRBD1. This CDR3 is CASSETGGTKTQYF. As DNA, the CDR3 is TGTGCCAGCAGTGAGACAGGGGGCACGAAGACCCAGTACTTC.